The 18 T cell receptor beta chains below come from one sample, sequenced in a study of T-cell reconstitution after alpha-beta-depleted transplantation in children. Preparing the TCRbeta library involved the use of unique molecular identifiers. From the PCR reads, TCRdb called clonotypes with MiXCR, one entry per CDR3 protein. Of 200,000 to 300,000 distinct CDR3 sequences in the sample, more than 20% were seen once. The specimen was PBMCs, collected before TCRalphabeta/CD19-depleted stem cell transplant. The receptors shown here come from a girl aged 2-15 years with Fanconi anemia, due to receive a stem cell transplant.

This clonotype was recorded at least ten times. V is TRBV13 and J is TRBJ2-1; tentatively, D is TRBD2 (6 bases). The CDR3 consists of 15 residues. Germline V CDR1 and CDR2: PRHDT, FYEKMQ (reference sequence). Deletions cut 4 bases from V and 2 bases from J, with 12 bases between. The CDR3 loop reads CASSSPSAAYNEQFF. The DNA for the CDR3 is TGTGCCAGCAGCTCACCTAGCGCGGCCTACAATGAGCAGTTCTTC. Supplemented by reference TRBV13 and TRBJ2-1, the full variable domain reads AAGVIQSPRHLIKEKRETATLKCYPIPRHDTVYWYQQGPGQDPQFLISFYEKMQSDKGSIPDRFSAQQFSDYHSELNMSSLELGDSALYFCASSSPSAAYNEQFFGPGTRLTVL.

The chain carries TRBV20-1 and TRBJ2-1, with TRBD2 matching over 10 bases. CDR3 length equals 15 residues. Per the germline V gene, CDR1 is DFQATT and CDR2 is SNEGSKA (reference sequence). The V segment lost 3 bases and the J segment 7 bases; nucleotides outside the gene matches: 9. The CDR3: CSASRASGSGNEQFF. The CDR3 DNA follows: TGCAGTGCTAGCCGGGCTAGCGGGAGTGGTAATGAGCAGTTCTTC.

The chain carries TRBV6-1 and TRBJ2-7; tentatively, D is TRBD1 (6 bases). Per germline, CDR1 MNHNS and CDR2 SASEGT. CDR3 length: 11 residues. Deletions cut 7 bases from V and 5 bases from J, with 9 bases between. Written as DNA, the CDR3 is TGTGCCAGCACACAGGGCCACGAGCAGTACTTC. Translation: CASTQGHEQYF.

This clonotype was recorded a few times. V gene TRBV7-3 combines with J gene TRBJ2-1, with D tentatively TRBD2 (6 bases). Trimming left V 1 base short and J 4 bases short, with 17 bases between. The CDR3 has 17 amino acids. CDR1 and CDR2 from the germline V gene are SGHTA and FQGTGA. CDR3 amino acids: CASSLIAAGLSYNEQFF. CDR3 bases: TGTGCCAGCAGCTTAATAGCGGCGGGGCTATCATACAATGAGCAGTTCTTC.

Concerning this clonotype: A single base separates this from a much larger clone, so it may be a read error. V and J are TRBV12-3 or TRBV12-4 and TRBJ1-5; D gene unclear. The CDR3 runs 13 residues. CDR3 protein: CDSSYREDQPQHF. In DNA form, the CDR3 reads TGTGACAGCAGTTATAGGGAGGACCAGCCCCAGCATTTT.

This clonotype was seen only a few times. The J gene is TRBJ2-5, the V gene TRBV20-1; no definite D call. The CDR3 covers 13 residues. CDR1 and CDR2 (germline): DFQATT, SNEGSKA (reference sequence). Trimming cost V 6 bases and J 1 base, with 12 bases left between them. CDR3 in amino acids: CSAEQWGQETQYF. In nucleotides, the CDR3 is TGCAGTGCCGAACAGTGGGGCCAAGAGACCCAGTACTTC.

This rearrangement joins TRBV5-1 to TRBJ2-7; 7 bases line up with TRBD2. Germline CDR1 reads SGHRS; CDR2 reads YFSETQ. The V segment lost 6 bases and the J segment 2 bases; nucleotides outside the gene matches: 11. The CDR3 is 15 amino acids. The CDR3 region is CASKEGLVRAYEQYF. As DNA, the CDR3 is TGCGCCAGCAAAGAAGGACTAGTAAGAGCCTACGAGCAGTACTTC. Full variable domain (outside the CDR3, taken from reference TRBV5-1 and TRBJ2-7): KAGVTQTPRYLIKTRGQQVTLSCSPISGHRSVSWYQQTPGQGLQFLFEYFSETQRNKGNFPGRFSGRQFSNSRSEMNVSTLELGDSALYLCASKEGLVRAYEQYFGPGTRLTVT.

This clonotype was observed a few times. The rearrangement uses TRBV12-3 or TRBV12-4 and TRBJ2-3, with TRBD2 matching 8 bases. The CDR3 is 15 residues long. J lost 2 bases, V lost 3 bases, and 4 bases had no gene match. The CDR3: CASSLSGGITDTQYF. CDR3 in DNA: TGTGCCAGCAGTTTGAGCGGGGGTATCACAGATACGCAGTATTTT.

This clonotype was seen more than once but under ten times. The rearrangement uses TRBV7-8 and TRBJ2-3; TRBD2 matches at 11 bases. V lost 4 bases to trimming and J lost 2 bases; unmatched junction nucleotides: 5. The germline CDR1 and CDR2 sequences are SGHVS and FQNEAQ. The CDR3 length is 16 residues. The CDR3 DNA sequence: TGTGCCAGCAGCTGGGGTAGCGGGGGGGTCACAGATACGCAGTATTTT. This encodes CASSWGSGGVTDTQYF.

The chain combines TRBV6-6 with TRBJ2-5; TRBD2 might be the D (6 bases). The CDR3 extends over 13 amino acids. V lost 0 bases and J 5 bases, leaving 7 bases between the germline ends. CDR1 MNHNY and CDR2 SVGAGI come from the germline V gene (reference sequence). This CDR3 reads CASSYSAGETQYF. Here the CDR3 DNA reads TGTGCCAGCAGTTACTCGGCGGGGGAGACCCAGTACTTC.

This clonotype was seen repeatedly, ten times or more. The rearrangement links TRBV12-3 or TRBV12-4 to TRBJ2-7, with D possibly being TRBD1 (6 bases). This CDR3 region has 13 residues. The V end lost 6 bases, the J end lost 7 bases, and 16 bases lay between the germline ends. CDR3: CASRKGSGAEQYF. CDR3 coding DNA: TGTGCCAGCAGGAAGGGCTCAGGGGCTGAGCAGTACTTC.

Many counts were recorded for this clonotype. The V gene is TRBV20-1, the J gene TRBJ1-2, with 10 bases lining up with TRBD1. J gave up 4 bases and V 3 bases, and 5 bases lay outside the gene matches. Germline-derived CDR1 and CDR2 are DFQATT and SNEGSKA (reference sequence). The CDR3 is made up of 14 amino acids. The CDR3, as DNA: TGCAGTGCTAGGGGGACAGGGGATACCTATGGCTACACCTTC. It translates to CSARGTGDTYGYTF.

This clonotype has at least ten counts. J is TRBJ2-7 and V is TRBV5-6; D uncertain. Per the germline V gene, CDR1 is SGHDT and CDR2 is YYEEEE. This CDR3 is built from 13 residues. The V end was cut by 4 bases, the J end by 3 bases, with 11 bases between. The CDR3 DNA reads TGTGCCAGCAGCCCAGGACGGAACTACGAGCAGTACTTC. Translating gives CASSPGRNYEQYF.

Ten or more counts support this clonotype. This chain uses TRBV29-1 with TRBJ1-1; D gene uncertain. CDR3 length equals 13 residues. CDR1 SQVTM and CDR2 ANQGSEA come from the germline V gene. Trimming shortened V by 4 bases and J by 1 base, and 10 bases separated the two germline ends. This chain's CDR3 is CSVVTQQNTEAFF. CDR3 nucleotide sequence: TGCAGCGTTGTGACGCAACAGAACACTGAAGCTTTCTTT.

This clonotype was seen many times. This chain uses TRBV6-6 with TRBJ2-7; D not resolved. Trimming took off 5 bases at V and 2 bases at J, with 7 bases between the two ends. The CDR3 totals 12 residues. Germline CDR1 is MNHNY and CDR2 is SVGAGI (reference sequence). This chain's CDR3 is CASSDVPYEQYF. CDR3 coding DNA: TGTGCCAGCAGTGACGTCCCCTACGAGCAGTACTTC.

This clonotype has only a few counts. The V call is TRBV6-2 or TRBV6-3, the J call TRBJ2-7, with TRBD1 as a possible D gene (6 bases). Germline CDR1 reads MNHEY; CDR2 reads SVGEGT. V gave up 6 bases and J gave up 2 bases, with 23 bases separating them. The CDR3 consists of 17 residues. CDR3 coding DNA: TGTGCCAGCAGCCAGGACAGTCCGTCTTCTTCCCCCTACGAGCAGTACTTC. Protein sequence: CASSQDSPSSSPYEQYF.

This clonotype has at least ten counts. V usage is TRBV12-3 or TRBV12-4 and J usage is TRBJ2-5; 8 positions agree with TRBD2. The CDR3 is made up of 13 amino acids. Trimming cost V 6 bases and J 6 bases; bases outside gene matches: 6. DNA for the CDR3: TGTGCCAGCAGGACGGGGGGGCCCAAGACCCAGTACTTC. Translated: CASRTGGPKTQYF.

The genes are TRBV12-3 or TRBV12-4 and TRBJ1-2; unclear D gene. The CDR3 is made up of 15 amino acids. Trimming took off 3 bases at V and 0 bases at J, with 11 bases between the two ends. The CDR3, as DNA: TGTGCCAGCAGTTTGAGGCTACTAGCTAACTATGGCTACACCTTC. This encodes CASSLRLLANYGYTF.